This T cell receptor (beta chain) is from a study of T-cell memory formation after mild COVID-19. A note on this clonotype: The target antigen is unknown.

Study-wide findings and caveats: Confirmation of SARS-CoV-2 specificity was lacking for second-wave clones peaking day 37.

The CDR3 is 14 residues long. CDR1 is SGDLS and CDR2 is YYNGEE in the germline V gene. V was shortened by 4 bases and J by 8 bases, with 16 bases between the two germline ends. Using its own MiXCR run on the 5' RACE reads, TCRdb lists one record per CDR3 protein. Seen here are over 120,000 distinct CDR3 sequences, almost 25% observed once, and the top ten hold around 22%. The TCR comes from an adult woman who had mild COVID-19 (a few samples of this study predate the infection). Cell type and time point are not known. Sequencing used PBMCs or a T cell subset sorted from them (not recorded which). V usage is TRBV9 and J usage is TRBJ2-1, with a weak D call TRBD2 (5 bases). The CDR3 region is CASSPSGLPDEQFF. CDR3 DNA sequence: TGTGCCAGCAGCCCATCGGGGTTACCCGATGAGCAGTTCTTC.